These 30 T cell receptor beta chains were all obtained from the same sample, sequenced in a study of molecular identifiers for immune sequencing clone quantification. In TCRdb, the PCR reads were re-called with MiXCR into one record per CDR3 protein. Of approximately 680,000 distinct CDR3 sequences listed, roughly 25% are singletons. The material sequenced was naive CD8+ T cells from blood, with Jurkat cell RNA spiked in. Subset: FACS-sorted CD8+CD4-CCR7+CD45RA+ naive T cells. The receptor source for this set is a human donor in good health. Some libraries in this study had Jurkat cell RNA spiked in.

Only a few counts were recorded for this clonotype. The rearrangement joins TRBV4-3 to TRBJ2-1; 8 nucleotides line up with TRBD2. CDR1 and CDR2 (germline): LGHNA, YSLEER. The CDR3 is 16 residues long. Trimming took 3 bases from V and 4 from J; bases not matched to a gene: 8. CDR3 protein: CASSHVTGGIYNEQFF. The CDR3 nucleotides are TGCGCCAGCAGCCATGTGACGGGGGGGATATACAATGAGCAGTTCTTC.

This clonotype has a handful of counts. J is TRBJ2-1 and V is TRBV5-6; D not certain. This CDR3 spans 13 amino acids. Trimming left V 4 bases short and J 3 bases short, with 8 bases between. Germline V lookup: CDR1 SGHDT, CDR2 YYEEEE. The CDR3 DNA reads as TGTGCCAGCAGCCAAAGTCTCTACAATGAGCAGTTCTTC. Translation gives CASSQSLYNEQFF.

Turning to this clonotype: Just one base apart from a much larger clone, this may be a read error. V gene TRBV5-6 combines with J gene TRBJ1-5; 9 bases map to TRBD1. The last part of the DNA fits TRBJ2-3 better; the J call may be wrong. Per germline, CDR1 SGHDT and CDR2 YYEEEE. The CDR3 is made up of 16 amino acids. This chain's CDR3 is CASSRVSDRGNQPQYF. The CDR3 DNA is TGTGCCAGCAGTAGGGTATCGGACAGGGGTAACCAGCCCCAGTATTTT.

In its sample, this clonotype was seen many times. V usage is TRBV20-1 and J usage is TRBJ2-3; 9 bases align to TRBD1. The trim removed 5 bases at V and 1 base at J, leaving 13 bases unmatched. Germline CDR1 and CDR2: DFQATT and SNEGSKA (reference sequence). The CDR3 totals 17 residues. In DNA form, the CDR3 reads TGCAGTGCTGCAGGGTCGTTCTGGACAGGGGGCACAGATACGCAGTATTTT. Residues: CSAAGSFWTGGTDTQYF.

The table lists this clonotype with many counts. V gene TRBV4-3 combines with J gene TRBJ2-4; TRBD1 agrees at 9 bases. CDR1 is LGHNA and CDR2 is YSLEER in the germline V gene. This CDR3 spans 17 amino acids. V trimming: 0 bases; J trimming: 1 base; junction bases outside the gene matches: 4. The CDR3 coding sequence is TGCGCCAGCAGCCAAGATTGGACAGGGGATGCCAAAAACATTCAGTACTTC. This sequence encodes CASSQDWTGDAKNIQYF.

This clonotype was detected only a few times. The chain recombines TRBV7-9 with TRBJ1-6; 11 bases are shared with TRBD1. The CDR3 length is 19 residues. The germline V gene has CDR1 SEHNR and CDR2 FQNEAQ (reference sequence). After removal of 0 bases from V and 1 base from J, the junction contained 5 bases not matched to a gene. The CDR3 sequence is CASSLAPGQGASYNSPLHF. Here the CDR3 DNA reads TGTGCCAGCAGCTTAGCCCCAGGACAGGGGGCATCCTATAATTCACCCCTCCACTTT.

This clonotype occurred many times. V is TRBV4-2 and J is TRBJ2-3, with 10 nucleotides matching TRBD2. CDR1 LGHNA and CDR2 YNFKEQ come from the germline V gene. The CDR3 totals 17 residues. V lost 0 bases, J lost 4 bases, and 7 bases stayed unmatched. The CDR3 here is CASSQESSGRRPDTQYF. Written as DNA, the CDR3 is TGTGCCAGCAGCCAAGAGTCTAGCGGGAGACGTCCAGATACGCAGTATTTT.

Regarding this clonotype: Being one base from a much bigger clone, this may be a read error. The chain joins TRBV12-3 or TRBV12-4 to TRBJ2-6; D unresolved. This CDR3 has 16 amino acids. The CDR3 coding sequence is TGTGCCAGCAGTTTCTTACAGTTCTCTGAGGCCAACGTCCTGACTTTC. Translating gives CASSFLQFSEANVLTF.

This clonotype was observed at least ten times. The J gene is TRBJ2-1, the V gene TRBV4-3, with D possibly TRBD2 on 5 matching bases. The germline V gene encodes CDR1 LGHNA and CDR2 YSLEER. The V end lost 4 bases, the J end lost 4 bases, and 17 bases lay between the germline ends. The CDR3 runs to 16 residues. Written as DNA, the CDR3 is TGCGCCAGCAGCCCCGTCGGCCAGCGGAGTTACAATGAGCAGTTCTTC. Translating it yields CASSPVGQRSYNEQFF.

This clonotype was counted a single time. This may stem from a read error, because a much larger clone lies one nucleotide away. The chain has TRBV5-3 and TRBJ1-2; no firm D call. TRBV5-3 has ORF status, its function being uncertain. The CDR3 loop spans 17 amino acids. The CDR3 is CASSLEVQQYDNYGYAF. The CDR3 DNA is TGTGCCAGCAGCTTGGAAGTTCAACAGTATGATAACTATGGCTACGCCTTC.

The V gene is TRBV6-1, the J gene TRBJ2-3; D might be TRBD2 (6 bases). With 1 base removed from V and 2 bases from J, the gap between germline ends came to 13 bases. Germline CDR1 MNHNS, CDR2 SASEGT. The CDR3 runs to 16 residues. The CDR3 protein is CASSEVSGHITDTQYF. DNA for the CDR3: TGTGCCAGCAGTGAAGTGAGCGGGCACATCACAGATACGCAGTATTTT.

This clonotype was detected many times. This chain connects TRBV29-1 to TRBJ2-7, with D possibly called TRBD1 or TRBD2 (6 bases each). Germline V lookup: CDR1 SQVTM, CDR2 ANQGSEA. V was shortened by 3 bases and J by 4 bases, with 22 bases between the two germline ends. The CDR3 totals 16 residues. CDR3 bases: TGCAGCGTTGACGGGGGCGAGGGACACCCCGGGTACGAGCAGTACTTC. It specifies CSVDGGEGHPGYEQYF.

The rearrangement uses TRBV10-3 and TRBJ1-2, with a weak D call TRBD1 (5 bases). The CDR3 consists of 14 residues. CDR1 ENHRY and CDR2 SYGVKD come from the germline V gene. V lost 3 bases and J lost 4, with 12 bases in between. CDR3: CAISEGTGFYGYTF. The CDR3, as DNA: TGTGCCATCAGTGAAGGGACGGGATTCTATGGCTACACCTTC.

This clonotype was seen more than once but under ten times. This chain joins TRBV4-1 and TRBJ2-2; possible D gene TRBD2, 5 bases. The germline V gene encodes CDR1 MGHRA and CDR2 YSYEKL. The CDR3 is 18 amino acids. V lost 0 bases, J lost 6 bases, and 20 bases lay in between. The CDR3 coding sequence is TGCGCCAGCAGCCAAGATCTTAATCAACCGACTATCCCCGGGGAGCTGTTTTTT. Amino acids: CASSQDLNQPTIPGELFF.

The table lists this clonotype with many counts. The gene calls are TRBV2 and TRBJ2-3; 7 positions match TRBD1. CDR3 length: 15 residues. The germline CDR1 and CDR2 sequences are SNHLY and FYNNEI. V was pared by 7 bases and J by 4 bases, with 11 bases of the junction left unmatched. CDR3 bases: TGTGCCAGCAATTGGGACAGTCCTTTCCCAGATACGCAGTATTTT. Protein sequence: CASNWDSPFPDTQYF.

There are a few counts of this clonotype. The gene calls are TRBV20-1 and TRBJ2-1, with 8 bases matching TRBD2. The trim removed 7 bases at V and 8 bases at J, leaving 13 bases unmatched. CDR1 DFQATT and CDR2 SNEGSKA come from the germline V gene (reference sequence). The length of the CDR3 is 14 residues. The CDR3 DNA sequence: TGCAGTGGGCAGCGGGAGAGTCTGGGAGATGAGCAGTTCTTC. Its translation: CSGQRESLGDEQFF.

V usage is TRBV5-6 and J usage is TRBJ1-2; possibly TRBD1 for D (5 bases). The V and J ends lost 3 bases and 7 bases respectively, with 16 bases between them. Germline V lookup: CDR1 SGHDT, CDR2 YYEEEE. CDR3 length equals 14 residues. For the CDR3, the DNA is TGTGCCAGCAGCTGGCCCGGGACGGCGTCTGGCTACACCTTC. Amino acids: CASSWPGTASGYTF.

Of note for this clonotype: At one boundary the junction diverges from the germline segment, which might be a read error. The V and J genes are TRBV4-1 and TRBJ1-3; possible D gene TRBD1, 5 bases. The CDR3 contains 17 residues. CDR1 is MGHRA, CDR2 YSYEKL, per germline. CDR3 sequence (DNA): TGCGCCAGCAGCCAAGAGGGACCAGGGCGCCTTGGAAACACCGTATATTTT. This gives the protein CASSQEGPGRLGNTVYF.

The chain is built from TRBV4-1 and TRBJ2-3; 9 nucleotides align to TRBD2. The V gene's germline CDR1 is MGHRA and CDR2 YSYEKL. The J segment lost 5 bases and the V segment lost 4 bases, leaving 7 bases of the junction unmatched. This CDR3 contains 15 residues. This CDR3 is CASSPSGLALDTQYF. CDR3 nucleotide sequence: TGCGCCAGCAGCCCTAGCGGACTAGCGTTAGATACGCAGTATTTT.

The chain employs TRBV13 and TRBJ2-7, with D possibly matching TRBD1 (6 bases). Trimming took off 2 bases at V and 4 bases at J, with 12 bases between the two ends. Germline values: CDR1 PRHDT, CDR2 FYEKMQ (reference sequence). This CDR3 region has 14 residues. This CDR3 is CASSLSRQEYEQYF. DNA of the CDR3: TGTGCCAGCAGCTTATCCAGACAGGAGTACGAGCAGTACTTC.

Only a few counts were recorded for this clonotype. This may arise from a read error, as a much more abundant clone is one base away. This sequence joins TRBV7-2 and TRBJ2-7; 8 positions match TRBD1. The V gene's germline CDR1 is SGHTA and CDR2 FQGNSA. The CDR3 contains 13 residues. This chain's CDR3 is CAGSPWTGYEQYF. CDR3 DNA sequence: TGTGCCGGCAGCCCCTGGACAGGGTACGAGCAGTACTTC.

The genes are TRBV6-5 and TRBJ2-1; D is perhaps TRBD1 or TRBD2 (5 bases each). The CDR3 is 16 residues long. Trimming cost V 6 bases and J 0 bases, with 15 bases left between them. Per germline, CDR1 MNHEY and CDR2 SVGAGI. The CDR3 protein is CASSPTRGRSYNEQFF. CDR3 DNA sequence: TGTGCCAGCAGCCCCACCCGGGGCCGCTCCTACAATGAGCAGTTCTTC.

In the case of this clonotype: A single base separates this from a much larger clone, so it may be a read error. The CDR3 DNA follows: TGTGCCAGCAGTTTAGGGACTACCTACAATGAGCGGTTCTTC. Encoded protein: CASSLGTTYNERFF. The chain uses TRBV28 and TRBJ2-1; 7 bases match TRBD2. CDR1 and CDR2 (germline): MDHEN, SYDVKM. The CDR3 loop spans 14 amino acids.

This clonotype showed up many times. J is TRBJ2-7 and V is TRBV25-1; 7 bases line up with TRBD1. The CDR3 is 13 amino acids. V lost 7 bases, J lost 5 bases, and 8 bases stayed unmatched. Germline CDR1 MGHDK, CDR2 SYGVNS. The CDR3 is CASTTGTGNEQYF. The CDR3 DNA follows: TGTGCCAGCACGACAGGGACCGGCAACGAGCAGTACTTC.

V gene TRBV10-1 combines with J gene TRBJ2-6; TRBD2 matches at 11 bases. The CDR3 is 20 amino acids. Germline CDR1 and CDR2: WNHNN and SYGVQD (reference sequence). Germline trimming cut 9 bases from V and 7 bases from J; bases unmatched to any gene: 23. DNA of the CDR3: TGCGCCAGGTCCCCTAGCGGGGGGCTGTTGATAGCCAGTAACGCCAACGTCCTGACTTTC. This translates into CARSPSGGLLIASNANVLTF.

The count of this clonotype is one. The chain couples TRBV5-1 to TRBJ2-1, with TRBD2 matching 8 bases. The CDR3 length is 16 residues. Germline V gene lookup returns CDR1 SGHRS and CDR2 YFSETQ. V shed 4 bases, J shed 8 bases, and the junction held 14 bases outside the gene matches. The CDR3 nucleotides are TGCGCCAGCAGCCCCTCCCGGGGGGGACTCTTAGATGAGCAGTTCTTC. Translated, it gives CASSPSRGGLLDEQFF.

This clonotype showed up just a few times. This sequence joins TRBV19 and TRBJ2-7; possibly TRBD2 for D (6 bases). Germline V CDR1 and CDR2: LNHDA, SQIVND (reference sequence). The CDR3 totals 14 residues. V lost 3 bases and J lost 6, with 15 bases in between. CDR3 bases: TGTGCCAGTAGTATGGATTCCGGGGGATCCGAGCAGTACTTC. Its translation: CASSMDSGGSEQYF.

The table lists this clonotype with many counts. This chain joins TRBV4-3 and TRBJ2-7, with D possibly TRBD2 on 7 matching bases. The V gene lost 2 bases and the J gene lost 2 bases, with 16 bases spanning the gap. Germline V CDR1 and CDR2: LGHNA, YSLEER. This CDR3 is 16 amino acids long. For the CDR3, the DNA is TGCGCCAGCAGCCAATGGGGGCTAGCGGACACCTACGAGCAGTACTTC. It yields the protein CASSQWGLADTYEQYF.

This clonotype occurred a few times. V usage is TRBV20-1 and J usage is TRBJ2-7, with 8 bases aligning to TRBD1. The CDR3 length is 13 residues. The V gene end was trimmed by 3 bases and the J gene end by 3 bases; junction bases not matched to a gene: 4. The V gene's germline CDR1 is DFQATT and CDR2 SNEGSKA (reference sequence). CDR3 nucleotides: TGCAGTGCTAGGACAGGGGACCACTACGAGCAGTACTTC. Translation gives CSARTGDHYEQYF.

Many counts were recorded for this clonotype. This chain uses TRBV3-1 with TRBJ2-3; 7 nucleotides line up with TRBD2. The CDR3 extends over 16 amino acids. CDR1 is LGHDT and CDR2 is YNNKEL in the germline V gene (reference sequence). Losses at the gene ends were 0 bases for V and 0 bases for J; bases not matched to a gene: 3. The chain's CDR3 is CASSQDSGFSTDTQYF. CDR3 in DNA: TGTGCCAGCAGCCAAGATAGCGGGTTTAGCACAGATACGCAGTATTTT.